This entry concerns a single TCR beta chain. Some clones are missing from TCRdb's copy, which holds only in-frame ones; the method was immunoSEQ multiplex PCR. The sample contains roughly 120,000 clones, roughly 90% of which appear only once. This entry is derived from a study of OX40 agonist ivuxolimab in advanced cancers. V was cut by 3 bases and J by 0 bases, with 9 bases left in between. The CDR3 is 15 amino acids. Germline assignment: CDR1 SGHDN and CDR2 FVKESK. The receptor was derived from an adult with an advanced solid tumor such as melanoma, head and neck, liver or kidney cancer. The V and J genes are TRBV14 and TRBJ1-3, with a possible D match to TRBD1 (5 bases). The input for sequencing was CD4+ or CD8+ T cells sorted from blood, taken in a trial of the OX40 agonist ivuxolimab. The DNA for the CDR3 is TGTGCCAGCAGCCAGTGGGGGAACTCTGGAAACACCATATATTTT. Translating it yields CASSQWGNSGNTIYF.